This T cell receptor beta chain was sequenced during a study of blood T cells in healthy people across ages. The study's findings and limits: There were more naive CD4+ cells and higher diversity in long-lived donors than in aged donors. Across the age range, TCR beta diversity per million T cells fell in a roughly linear way. A conclusive naive versus antigen-experienced comparison was prevented by the unsorted PBMCs.

Primed by a sample-barcoded 5' primer and a J-beta primer mix, a second PCR proceeded for about 6 to 11 cycles. MiXCR, applied by TCRdb to the 5' RACE reads, yields one record per CDR3 protein. The sample lists approximately 800,000 distinct CDR3 sequences; approximately 67% were seen once. All donors came from Russia, were Caucasian and healthy, and spanned ages roughly 6 to 100. Note on this clonotype: Antigen: not known.

The source of this sequence is a man aged 30-40 years in good health. Sequenced material: blood.

The CDR3 loop is CATSSTGASQPQHF. CDR3 DNA sequence: TGTGCCACCAGCTCAACAGGGGCGAGCCAGCCCCAGCATTTT. The chain carries TRBV15 and TRBJ1-5; 7 bases fit TRBD1. J lost 7 bases, V lost 5 bases, and 8 bases had no gene match. Germline lookup yields CDR1 LNHNV and CDR2 YYDKDF (reference sequence). The CDR3 spans 14 residues.